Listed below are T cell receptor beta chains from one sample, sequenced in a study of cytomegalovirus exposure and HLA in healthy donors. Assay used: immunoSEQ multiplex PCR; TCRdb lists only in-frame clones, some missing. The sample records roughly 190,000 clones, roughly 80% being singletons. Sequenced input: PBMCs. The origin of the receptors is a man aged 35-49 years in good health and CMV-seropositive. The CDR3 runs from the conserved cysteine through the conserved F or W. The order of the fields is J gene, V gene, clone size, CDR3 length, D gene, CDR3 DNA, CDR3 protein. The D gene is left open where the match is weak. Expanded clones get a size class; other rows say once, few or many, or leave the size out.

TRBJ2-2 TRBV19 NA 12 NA TGTGCCAGTAGTCCCAGACAGCCCGAGCTGTTTTTT CASSPRQPELFF
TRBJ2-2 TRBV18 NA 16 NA TGTGCCAGCTCACCATCCCCGGGTCCCTCGGCCGGGGAGCTGTTTTTT CASSPSPGPSAGELFF
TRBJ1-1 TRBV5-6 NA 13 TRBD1 TGTGCCAGCAGCGTGGGACAGGTTCTGTCTGCTTTCTTT CASSVGQVLSAFF
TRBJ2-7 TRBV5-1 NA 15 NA TGCGCCAGCAGCTTGGCCCAGGGGTACTCCTACGAGCAGTACTTC CASSLAQGYSYEQYF
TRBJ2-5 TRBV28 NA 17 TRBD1 TGTGCCAGCAGCCACCGAACCGGGACAGGGGTGGGAGAGACCCAGTACTTC CASSHRTGTGVGETQYF
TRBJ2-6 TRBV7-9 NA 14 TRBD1 TGTGCCAGCAGCGAACCCGGGACAGGGGGCCTCCTGACTTTC CASSEPGTGGLLTF
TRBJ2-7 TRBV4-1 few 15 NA TGCGCCAGCAGCCAACCTGTAGGGGGCTCCTACGAGCAGTACTTC CASSQPVGGSYEQYF
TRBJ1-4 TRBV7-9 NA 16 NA TGTGCCAGCAGCTTAGCGCTGGCAGCAACTAATGAAAAACTGTTTTTT CASSLALAATNEKLFF
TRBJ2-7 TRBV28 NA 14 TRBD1 TGTGCCAGCAGGATACAGGGGGCTGGAGGCGAGCAGTACTTC CASRIQGAGGEQYF
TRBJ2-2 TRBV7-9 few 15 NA TGTGCCAGCAGCTTCATCAGGGATGGTACCGGGGAGCTGTTTTTT CASSFIRDGTGELFF
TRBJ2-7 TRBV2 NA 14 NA TGTGCCAGCAGGACTCCGGACAGCTACTACGAGCAGTACTTC CASRTPDSYYEQYF
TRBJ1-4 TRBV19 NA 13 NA TGTGCCAGCGTGAGGGCCCGGGGTGAAAAACTGTTTTTT CASVRARGEKLFF
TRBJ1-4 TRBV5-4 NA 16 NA TGTGCCAGCAGCTTGGTGCCAGGGAGGACTAATGAAAAACTGTTTTTT CASSLVPGRTNEKLFF
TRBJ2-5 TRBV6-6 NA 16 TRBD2 TGTGCCAGCAGTCAACTAGCGGGGGTAATGCAAGAGACCCAGTACTTC CASSQLAGVMQETQYF
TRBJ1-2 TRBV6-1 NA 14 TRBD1 TGTGCCAGCAGTTCGATAGGGGGCGGTCGTGGCTACACCTTC CASSSIGGGRGYTF
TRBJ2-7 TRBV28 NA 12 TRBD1 TGTGCCAGCTTGACAGGGGTCGGCGAGCAGTACTTC CASLTGVGEQYF
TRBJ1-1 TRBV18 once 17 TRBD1 TGTGCCAGCTCACCAGGGGTAGGGGGCCGGTGGAACACTGAAGCTTTCTTT CASSPGVGGRWNTEAFF
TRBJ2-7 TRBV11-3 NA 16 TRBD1 TGTGCCAGCAGCTTAGAGAAGACAGGGGGTACCTACGAGCAGTACTTC CASSLEKTGGTYEQYF
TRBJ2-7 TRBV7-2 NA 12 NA TGTGCCAGCAGCTCCGGAGCAAACGAGCAGTACTTC CASSSGANEQYF
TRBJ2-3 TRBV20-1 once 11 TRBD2 TGCAGTGCTAGAGAGGTAGGACTAGCGTATTTT CSAREVGLAYF
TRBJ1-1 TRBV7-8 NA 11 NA TGTGCCAGCGGAGCGGACACTGAAGCTTTCTTT CASGADTEAFF
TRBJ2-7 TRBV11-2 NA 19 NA TGTGCCAGCAGCTTAGAGAAGTCAGGGTGGTTATCTGGCTCCTACGAGCAGTACTTC CASSLEKSGWLSGSYEQYF